The rows below give T cell receptor beta chains drawn from one sample of a study of PD-1 blockade in classical Hodgkin lymphoma. The assay was immunoSEQ multiplex PCR, and TCRdb's table has in-frame clones only and misses some. The repertoire holds tens of thousands of clones, 80% seen once, with approximately 20% in the top ten. This specimen was peripheral blood mononuclear cells (PBMCs), taken before the second cycle of nivolumab. The receptors shown here come from a human donor with classical Hodgkin lymphoma. Each CDR3 is given without its conserved first and last residue. D genes are given only for firm matches.

length,V,D,J,CDR3
13,TRBV6-6,-,TRBJ1-2,ASNHCPDPNYGYT
9,TRBV2,-,TRBJ1-1,ASSYDTEAF
13,TRBV7-2,-,TRBJ2-3,ASSPFDSTTDTQY
14,TRBV6-6,TRBD1,TRBJ2-5,ASRTTTGGLEETQY
10,TRBV30,-,TRBJ2-1,AWSPWGGEQF
11,TRBV18,-,TRBJ1-2,ASSQGTDYGYT
11,TRBV4-2,-,TRBJ2-3,ASSPGAVDTQY
14,TRBV2,TRBD1,TRBJ1-1,ASSERTGGANTEAF
11,TRBV5-8,-,TRBJ2-3,ASSPLGTDTQY
14,TRBV28,-,TRBJ1-5,ASSSTGTALNQPQH
15,TRBV9,-,TRBJ2-6,ASSARGLISGANVLT
14,TRBV7-2,-,TRBJ2-3,ASSLVRGPGTDTQY
12,TRBV4-2,-,TRBJ1-1,ASSQDVSGVGAF
15,TRBV7-6,-,TRBJ2-2,ASSLEEGARSTGELF
12,TRBV19,-,TRBJ1-4,ASSARDTEEKLF
13,TRBV7-8,TRBD2,TRBJ2-3,ASSLAGGDTDTQY
13,TRBV11-3,-,TRBJ2-1,ASSLGGGTYNEQF
10,TRBV7-9,TRBD1,TRBJ1-2,ASADRGYGYT
11,TRBV30,-,TRBJ2-7,AWRLWQGYEQY
12,TRBV5-6,TRBD1,TRBJ1-4,ASSFDRERKKLF
13,TRBV4-3,-,TRBJ1-2,ASSQAPVPNYGYT
14,TRBV4-2,TRBD2,TRBJ2-7,ASSQVGASGDYEQY
12,TRBV9,-,TRBJ2-6,ASSVGSLANVLT
13,TRBV2,-,TRBJ1-5,ASSIDRYSNQPQH
11,TRBV29-1,TRBD1,TRBJ1-6,SARTGVDSPLH
10,TRBV6-6,-,TRBJ1-1,ASSWGLTEAF
13,TRBV14,-,TRBJ2-1,ASSQDLGRYNEQF
14,TRBV7-2,-,TRBJ2-3,ASRQNRVESTDTQY
13,TRBV13,-,TRBJ2-3,ASSWGMGSTDTQY
13,TRBV4-2,-,TRBJ2-5,ASSQRGGGKETQY
13,TRBV4-2,-,TRBJ1-2,ASSQDPANHYGYT
11,TRBV2,-,TRBJ1-2,ASRADIPYGYT
13,TRBV9,TRBD1,TRBJ1-3,ASSVDGTARNTIY
11,TRBV7-8,-,TRBJ1-5,ASSPPGNQPQH
10,TRBV18,-,TRBJ1-2,ASSTGNYGYT
11,TRBV7-2,-,TRBJ2-5,ASSLSVWETQY
15,TRBV10-2,-,TRBJ1-5,ASSDLRAPGHNQPQH
14,TRBV5-6,-,TRBJ2-3,ASSAGGPGISDTQY
13,TRBV4-1,-,TRBJ2-3,ASSQDWTPTQGQY
10,TRBV2,TRBD1,TRBJ1-2,ASSVAGGGYT
16,TRBV28,-,TRBJ1-5,ASSLSMGLGSSNQPQH
14,TRBV7-8,TRBD1,TRBJ1-2,ASSSYSGTDNYGYT
11,TRBV11-3,-,TRBJ1-1,ASSSRVRTEAF
10,TRBV27,-,TRBJ1-1,ASRSRYTEAF
15,TRBV11-2,TRBD2,TRBJ2-2,ASSLGPGGWAAGELF
16,TRBV27,-,TRBJ2-5,ASSFSDPGEGAVETQY
12,TRBV6-1,-,TRBJ1-3,ARIQREGLDTIY
11,TRBV5-1,-,TRBJ1-1,ASSATANTEAF
13,TRBV6-1,-,TRBJ2-1,ASSVFGGPTNEQF
15,TRBV4-1,-,TRBJ1-5,ASSQFTARVSNQPQH
12,TRBV19,-,TRBJ1-2,ASSLDRPSGGYT
11,TRBV19,-,TRBJ1-6,ASSIGLNSPLH
12,TRBV9,TRBD1,TRBJ1-1,ASSIDRGNTEAF